This entry concerns a single T cell receptor beta chain. This specimen belongs to a study of blood T cell repertoires in COVID-19. The overall study: Spain, Italy and the United States supplied samples that represented acute and convalescent COVID-19. T cells, B-cell-depleted T cells, or PBMCs supplied cDNA or gDNA.

Assay used: immunoSEQ multiplex PCR; TCRdb lists only in-frame clones, some missing. The data show roughly 180,000 clones, roughly four fifths seen once. This CDR3 has 13 residues. Trimming took off 2 bases at V and 6 bases at J, with 11 bases between the two ends. The rearrangement uses TRBV12-3 or TRBV12-4 and TRBJ2-7; D is possibly TRBD1 (5 bases). This clonotype was sampled from a woman aged 25 to 45 with acute or convalescent COVID-19. Sequenced sample: peripheral blood. The CDR3 bases are TGTGCCAGCAGTTTACTAGACAGTGGCGAGCAGTACTTC. It is translated as CASSLLDSGEQYF.